This TCR beta chain was sequenced during a study of vaccination effects on CD4 cells after COVID-19. Study context: Post-vaccine draws lagged the second dose by a median of 72 days.

CD4+ T cells specific for antigen were expanded with viral peptide pools by the ViraFEST assay before sequencing. Researchers isolated CD4+ T cells once approximately eleven days of culture had elapsed. Participants received two doses of either the BNT162b2 or mRNA-1273 vaccine. Vaccinated recipients, who were negative for nucleocapsid antibodies, had no history of SARS-CoV-2 infection. Half the medium was replaced with IL-2 medium on days 3 and 7. General observations from the study: Marked contraction was observed in infection-induced and vaccine-induced clones late after vaccination.

The V and J ends lost 6 bases and 7 bases, in that order; junction bases with no gene match: 10. The CDR3 spans 15 residues. CDR1 is MNHEY, CDR2 SVGEGT, per germline. A single count supports this clone. The antigen remains undetermined. Sequenced by immunoSEQ multiplex PCR; TCRdb stores in-frame clones only, minus some. The table shows fewer than 25,000 clones, with under 80% occurring only once. This clonotype was sampled from a human donor who received a COVID-19 vaccine. Sample: CD4+ T cells from PBMCs cultured with HCoV-NL63 spike peptides, taken after COVID-19 vaccination. V and J are TRBV6-2 or TRBV6-3 and TRBJ2-3, with 10 bases lining up with TRBD2. The DNA for the CDR3 is TGTGCCAGCAGCACACGAGCGGGGGGGACAAATACGCAGTATTTT. Amino acid sequence: CASSTRAGGTNTQYF.